This T cell receptor (beta chain) was recovered during a study of shared clonotypes between healthy human individuals. Study observations and caveats: Non-shared clonotypes showed lower generation probabilities than clonotypes common to all four donors. Only blood was sampled; tissue repertoires likely differ.

In the study's own analysis: Filtering differed since immunoSEQ provided only junctions, with no quality scores. TCRdb's copy holds only in-frame clones and misses some; the assay was immunoSEQ multiplex PCR. That table supplies the V and J calls and clone size; D and trimming were determined from the DNA. The sample lists about 660,000 clones; around 74% were seen once. Looked up from germline, CDR1 is SEHNR and CDR2 is FQNEAQ (reference sequence). Trimming took 4 bases from V and 2 from J, leaving 11 bases between them. The CDR3 loop spans 14 amino acids. Note on this clone: The antigen is unknown.

Sequences were obtained from memory CD4+ T cells sorted from blood. Subset defined: CD45RA-negative fraction. The source of this sequence is a woman aged 25 to 39 in good health. V gene TRBV7-9 combines with J gene TRBJ1-1; weak D call: TRBD1 (5 bases). CDR3 sequence (DNA): TGTGCCAGCAGCTGGGGGGAGTACAACACTGAAGCTTTCTTT. Translated: CASSWGEYNTEAFF.